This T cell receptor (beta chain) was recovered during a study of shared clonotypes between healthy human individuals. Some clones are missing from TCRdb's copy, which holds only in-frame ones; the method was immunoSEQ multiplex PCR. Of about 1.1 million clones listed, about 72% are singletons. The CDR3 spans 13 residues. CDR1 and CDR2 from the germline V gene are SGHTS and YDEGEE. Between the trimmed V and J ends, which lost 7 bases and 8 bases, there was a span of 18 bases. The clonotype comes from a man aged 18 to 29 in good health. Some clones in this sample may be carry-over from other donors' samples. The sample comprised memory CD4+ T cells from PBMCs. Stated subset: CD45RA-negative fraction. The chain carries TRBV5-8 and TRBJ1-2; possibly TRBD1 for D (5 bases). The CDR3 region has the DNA TGTGCCAGCTTCTACACGAGGGGCGGCGGCTACACCTTC. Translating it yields CASFYTRGGGYTF. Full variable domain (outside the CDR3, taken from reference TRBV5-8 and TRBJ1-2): EAGVTQSPTHLIKTRGQQATLRCSPISGHTSVYWYQQALGLGLQFLLWYDEGEERNRGNFPPRFSGRQFPNYSSELNVNALELEDSALYLCASFYTRGGGYTFGSGTRLTVV.